The rows below give T cell receptor beta chains drawn from one sample of a study of blood T cell repertoires in COVID-19. The protocol was immunoSEQ multiplex PCR, while the TCRdb copy is restricted to in-frame clones and leaves out a portion. The sample has about 52,000 clones; around 81% are singletons. Material: peripheral blood. All receptors derive from a woman of 80 years or more with COVID-19, enrolled during active disease. The CDR3 runs from the conserved cysteine through the conserved F or W.

J gene	V gene	CDR3 protein
TRBJ1-3	TRBV6-5	CASSYRRHASGNTIYF
TRBJ2-7	TRBV19	CASSTRSSGYEQYF
TRBJ2-2	TRBV19	CASSIQGNTGELFF
TRBJ1-1	TRBV18	CASSSNRDTEAFF
TRBJ2-1	TRBV9	CASSVESSGRAERTYNEQFF
TRBJ2-7	TRBV4-1	CASSQRGSSYEQYF
TRBJ1-1	TRBV10-3	CAISAATGVRTEAFF
TRBJ1-6	TRBV30	CAWNRRAAGSYNSPLHF
TRBJ1-1	TRBV10-2	CASSERGTEAFF
TRBJ2-1	TRBV28	CASRHPSGTSSHNEQFF
TRBJ2-1	TRBV7-3	CASSLSGGSGLAGNEQFF
TRBJ2-2	TRBV7-8	CASRNPAGGSVPGELFF
TRBJ1-1	TRBV27	CASSSTGSRNTEAFF
TRBJ2-7	TRBV7-9	CASSLGTGNLYEQYF
TRBJ2-7	TRBV7-3	CASSPLIASGTSYEQYF
TRBJ1-1	TRBV19	CASRVQGANTEAFF
TRBJ2-3	TRBV7-9	CASSSGGGADTQYF
TRBJ2-7	TRBV15	CATSRDRVGYEQYF
TRBJ1-2	TRBV13	CAPLGAPTPTRGYTF
TRBJ2-7	TRBV5-1	CASSIAPDRSGYEQYF
TRBJ2-7	TRBV6-1	CASSDVTRISYEQYF
TRBJ2-3	TRBV3-1/TRBV3-2	CASSPTLGGTDTQYF
TRBJ1-5	TRBV28	CASSRQVQSQPQHF
TRBJ2-7	TRBV27	CASSSGTGGSYGQYF
TRBJ2-6	TRBV9	CASDAGDLSGANVLTF
TRBJ2-6	TRBV19	CASSMYGGRSGANVLTF
TRBJ1-1	TRBV15	CATSRVGGKEAFF
TRBJ1-2	TRBV18	CASSLAQGPYGYTF
TRBJ1-6	TRBV18	CASSLTAAGQGNSPLHF
TRBJ2-1	TRBV10-3	CAISDQREDDYNEQFF
TRBJ2-7	TRBV7-9	CASSLTGYGAYEQYF
TRBJ2-2	TRBV19	CASEQGPITGELFF
TRBJ2-1	TRBV7-7	CASSFSVSSYNEQFF
TRBJ2-1	TRBV19	CASRDRTDTEQFF
TRBJ2-6	TRBV7-2	CASSLPRGANVLTF
TRBJ2-2	TRBV2	CASKKVDLTNTGELFF
TRBJ1-5	TRBV6-5	CASSQPQGSNQPQHF
TRBJ2-5	TRBV9	CASSVGLAGDQETQYF
TRBJ2-3	TRBV5-1	CASSLASGQRIIYTDTQYF
TRBJ2-7	TRBV5-1	CASSSDRAYEQYF
TRBJ2-1	TRBV4-1	CASSQVGSGSYNEQFF
TRBJ2-1	TRBV9	CASSGQGYIVNEQFF
TRBJ2-3	TRBV19	CASSLEGTSTDTQYF
TRBJ2-7	TRBV10-2	CASSDGGGGYEQYF
TRBJ2-1	TRBV30	CAWRGLAANEQFF
TRBJ2-5	TRBV29-1	CSAGQGGETQYF
TRBJ2-1	TRBV5-1	CASSRSGSSYNEQFF
TRBJ2-7	TRBV19	CASSIGEGYEQYF
TRBJ2-7	TRBV28	CASSLQGQGSHEQYF
TRBJ1-1	TRBV6-5	CASSYGGGTNTEAFF